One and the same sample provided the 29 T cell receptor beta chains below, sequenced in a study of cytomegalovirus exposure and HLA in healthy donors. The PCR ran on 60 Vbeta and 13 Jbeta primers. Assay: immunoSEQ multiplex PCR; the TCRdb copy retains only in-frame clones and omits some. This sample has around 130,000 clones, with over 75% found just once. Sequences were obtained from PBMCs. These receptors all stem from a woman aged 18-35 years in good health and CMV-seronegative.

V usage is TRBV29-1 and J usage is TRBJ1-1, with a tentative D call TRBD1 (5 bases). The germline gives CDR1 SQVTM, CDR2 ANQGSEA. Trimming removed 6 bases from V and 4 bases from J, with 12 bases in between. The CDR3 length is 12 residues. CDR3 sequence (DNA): TGCAGCGTCATCGGGAGGGGCACTGAAGCTTTCTTT. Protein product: CSVIGRGTEAFF.

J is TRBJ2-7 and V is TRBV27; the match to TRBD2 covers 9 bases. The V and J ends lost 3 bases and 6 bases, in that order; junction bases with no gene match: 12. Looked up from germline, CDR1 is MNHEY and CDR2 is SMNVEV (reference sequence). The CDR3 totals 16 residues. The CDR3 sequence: CASSLSTAGGSPEQYF. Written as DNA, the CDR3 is TGTGCCAGCAGTTTGTCGACTGCGGGGGGGAGTCCCGAGCAGTACTTC.

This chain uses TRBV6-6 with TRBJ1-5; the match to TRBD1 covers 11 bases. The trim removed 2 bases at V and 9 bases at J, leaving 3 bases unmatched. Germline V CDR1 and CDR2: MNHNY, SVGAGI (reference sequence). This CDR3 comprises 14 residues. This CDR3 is CASSYGTGGMPQHF. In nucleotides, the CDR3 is TGTGCCAGCAGTTACGGGACAGGGGGAATGCCCCAGCATTTT.

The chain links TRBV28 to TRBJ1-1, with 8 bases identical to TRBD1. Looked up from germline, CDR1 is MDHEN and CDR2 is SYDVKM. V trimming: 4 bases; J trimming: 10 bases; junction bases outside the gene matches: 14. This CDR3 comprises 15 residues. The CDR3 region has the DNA TGTGCCAGCAGTTCGACAGGGGCTGTCCCTTTACGAGCTTTCTTT. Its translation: CASSSTGAVPLRAFF.

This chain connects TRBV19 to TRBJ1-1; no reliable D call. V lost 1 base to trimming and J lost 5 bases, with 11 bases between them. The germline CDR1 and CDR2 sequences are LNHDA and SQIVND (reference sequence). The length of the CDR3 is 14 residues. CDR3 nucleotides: TGTGCCAGTAGTATAGCCGGGTTATGGACTGAAGCTTTCTTT. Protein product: CASSIAGLWTEAFF.

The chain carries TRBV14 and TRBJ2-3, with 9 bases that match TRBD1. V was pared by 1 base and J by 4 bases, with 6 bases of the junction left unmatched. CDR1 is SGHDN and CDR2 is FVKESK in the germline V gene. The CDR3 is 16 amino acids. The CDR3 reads CASSQGGTGSADTQYF. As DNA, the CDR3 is TGTGCCAGCAGCCAAGGGGGGACAGGGTCAGCAGATACGCAGTATTTT.

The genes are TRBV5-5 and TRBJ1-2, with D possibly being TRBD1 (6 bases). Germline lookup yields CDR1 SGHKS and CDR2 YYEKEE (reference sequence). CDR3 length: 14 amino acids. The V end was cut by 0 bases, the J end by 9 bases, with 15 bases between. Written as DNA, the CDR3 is TGTGCCAGCAGCTTGGTAGGATCAGGGACAAGCTACACCTTC. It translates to CASSLVGSGTSYTF.

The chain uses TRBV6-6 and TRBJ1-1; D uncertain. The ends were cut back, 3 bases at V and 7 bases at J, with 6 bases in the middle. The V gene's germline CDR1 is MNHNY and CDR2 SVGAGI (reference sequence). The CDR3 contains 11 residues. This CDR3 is CASSYSGEAFF. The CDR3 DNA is TGTGCCAGCAGTTATAGTGGTGAAGCTTTCTTT.

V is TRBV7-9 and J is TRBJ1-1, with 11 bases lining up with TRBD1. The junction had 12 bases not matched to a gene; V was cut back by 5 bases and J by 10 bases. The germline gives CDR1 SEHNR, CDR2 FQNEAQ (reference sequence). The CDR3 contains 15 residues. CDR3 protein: CASSHGTGGPGGAFF. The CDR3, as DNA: TGTGCCAGCAGCCACGGGACAGGGGGACCCGGGGGAGCTTTCTTT.

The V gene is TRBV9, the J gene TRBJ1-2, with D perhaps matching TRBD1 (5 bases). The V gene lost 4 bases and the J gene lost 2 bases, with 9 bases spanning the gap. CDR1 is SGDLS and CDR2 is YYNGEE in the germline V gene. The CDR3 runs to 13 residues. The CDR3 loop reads CASSPRQNYGYTF. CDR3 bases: TGTGCCAGCAGCCCCAGACAGAACTATGGCTACACCTTC.

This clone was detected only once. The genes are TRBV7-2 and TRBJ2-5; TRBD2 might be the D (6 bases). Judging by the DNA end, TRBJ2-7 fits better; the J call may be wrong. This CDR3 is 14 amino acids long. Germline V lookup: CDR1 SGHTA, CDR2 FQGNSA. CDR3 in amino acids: CASSKPGTGYEQYF. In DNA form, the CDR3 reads TGTGCCAGCAGCAAGCCCGGGACTGGCTACGAGCAGTACTTC.

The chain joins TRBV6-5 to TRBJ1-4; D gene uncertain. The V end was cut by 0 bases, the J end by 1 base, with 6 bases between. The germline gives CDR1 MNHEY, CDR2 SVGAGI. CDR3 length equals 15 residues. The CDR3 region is CASSYSSRTNEKLFF. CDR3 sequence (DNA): TGTGCCAGCAGTTACTCGTCGAGAACTAATGAAAAACTGTTTTTT.

CDR3 sequence: CASSQGEVGLTFGAFF. The CDR3 nucleotides are TGCGCCAGCAGCCAAGGGGAGGTCGGACTCACGTTTGGAGCTTTCTTT. The rearrangement uses TRBV4-3 and TRBJ1-1; D ambiguous. The CDR3 is 16 amino acids. Germline V gene data show CDR1 as LGHNA and CDR2 as YSLEER. Deletions cut 1 base from V and 10 bases from J, with 22 bases between.

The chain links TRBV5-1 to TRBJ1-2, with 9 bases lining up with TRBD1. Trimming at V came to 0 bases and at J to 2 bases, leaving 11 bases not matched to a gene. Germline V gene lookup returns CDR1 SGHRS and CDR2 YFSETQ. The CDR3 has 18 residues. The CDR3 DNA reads TGCGCCAGCAGCTTGGAGGGACAGGGAAGCGACGGAAACTATGGCTACACCTTC. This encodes CASSLEGQGSDGNYGYTF.

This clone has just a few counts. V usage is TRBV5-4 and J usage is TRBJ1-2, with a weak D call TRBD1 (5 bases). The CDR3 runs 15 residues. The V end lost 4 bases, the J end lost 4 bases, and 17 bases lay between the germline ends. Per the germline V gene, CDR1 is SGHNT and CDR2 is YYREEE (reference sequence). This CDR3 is CASSDLSRGLYGYTF. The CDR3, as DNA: TGTGCCAGCAGCGACCTTAGTAGGGGTCTCTATGGCTACACCTTC.

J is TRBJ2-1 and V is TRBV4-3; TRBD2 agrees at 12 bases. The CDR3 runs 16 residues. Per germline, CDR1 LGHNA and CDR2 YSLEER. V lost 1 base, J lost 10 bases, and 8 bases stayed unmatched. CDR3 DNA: TGCGCCAGCAGCCAAGGAGTGACTAGCGGGGGTTGGGAGCAGTTCTTC. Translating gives CASSQGVTSGGWEQFF.

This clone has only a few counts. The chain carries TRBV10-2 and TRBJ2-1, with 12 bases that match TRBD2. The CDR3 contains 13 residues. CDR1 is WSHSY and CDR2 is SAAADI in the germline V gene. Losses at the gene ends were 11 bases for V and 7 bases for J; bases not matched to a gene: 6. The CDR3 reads CAVTSGRLNEQFF. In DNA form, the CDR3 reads TGCGCCGTGACTAGCGGGAGATTGAATGAGCAGTTCTTC.

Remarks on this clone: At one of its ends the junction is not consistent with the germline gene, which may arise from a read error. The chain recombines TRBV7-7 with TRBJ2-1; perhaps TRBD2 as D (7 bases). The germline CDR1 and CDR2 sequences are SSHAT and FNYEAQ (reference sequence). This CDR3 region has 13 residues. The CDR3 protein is CASSLGGGDRQFF. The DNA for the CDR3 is TGTGCTAGCAGCTTAGGGGGAGGGGACCGGCAGTTCTTC.

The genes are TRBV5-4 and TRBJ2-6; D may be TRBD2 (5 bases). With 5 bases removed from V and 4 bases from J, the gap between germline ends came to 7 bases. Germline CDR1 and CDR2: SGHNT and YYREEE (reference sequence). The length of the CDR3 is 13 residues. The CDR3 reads CASRLGGANVLTF. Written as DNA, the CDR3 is TGTGCCAGCAGACTAGGGGGGGCCAACGTCCTGACTTTC.

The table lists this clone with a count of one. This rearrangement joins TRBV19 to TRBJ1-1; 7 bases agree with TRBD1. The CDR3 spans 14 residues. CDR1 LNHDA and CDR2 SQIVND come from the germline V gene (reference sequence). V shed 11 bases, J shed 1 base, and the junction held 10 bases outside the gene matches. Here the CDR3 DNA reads TGTGCCGTAGGGGGCGACTCGGGGAACACTGAAGCTTTCTTT. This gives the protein CAVGGDSGNTEAFF.

CDR3 loop: CASSQIGQISGNTIYF. The CDR3 DNA follows: TGTGCCAGCAGCCAAATAGGACAGATCTCTGGAAACACCATATATTTT. The V and J genes are TRBV14 and TRBJ1-3; maybe TRBD1 (6 bases). CDR1 and CDR2 (germline): SGHDN, FVKESK. The V gene lost 2 bases and the J gene lost 0 bases, with 11 bases spanning the gap. The CDR3 consists of 16 residues.

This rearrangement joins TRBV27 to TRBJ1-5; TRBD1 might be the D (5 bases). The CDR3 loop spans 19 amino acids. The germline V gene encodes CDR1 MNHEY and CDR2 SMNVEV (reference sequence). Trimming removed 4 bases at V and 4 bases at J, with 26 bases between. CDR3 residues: CASSSRGGWPRGANQPQHF. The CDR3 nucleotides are TGTGCCAGCAGTTCTCGGGGGGGTTGGCCCCGAGGGGCTAATCAGCCCCAGCATTTT.

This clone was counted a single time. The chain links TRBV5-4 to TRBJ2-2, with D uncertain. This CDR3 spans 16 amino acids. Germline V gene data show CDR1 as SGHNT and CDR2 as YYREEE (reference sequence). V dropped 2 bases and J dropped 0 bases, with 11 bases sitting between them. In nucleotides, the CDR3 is TGTGCCAGCAGCTTCTCAGGCCTCGCGAACACCGGGGAGCTGTTTTTT. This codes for CASSFSGLANTGELFF.

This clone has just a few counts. The DNA of the CDR3 is TGTGCCAGCAGCTCAGGGCCAGGTGAAAAACTGTTTTTT. This sequence encodes CASSSGPGEKLFF. V gene TRBV7-8 combines with J gene TRBJ1-4; D may be TRBD1 (5 bases). Germline CDR1 and CDR2: SGHVS and FQNEAQ. V was pared by 4 bases and J by 7 bases, with 10 bases between. The CDR3 consists of 13 residues.

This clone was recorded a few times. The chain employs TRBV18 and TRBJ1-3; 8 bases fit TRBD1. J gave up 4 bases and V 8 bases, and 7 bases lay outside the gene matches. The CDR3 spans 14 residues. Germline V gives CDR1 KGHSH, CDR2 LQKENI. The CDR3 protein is CASHLTGVGNTIYF. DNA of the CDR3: TGTGCCAGCCACCTGACAGGGGTCGGAAACACCATATATTTT.

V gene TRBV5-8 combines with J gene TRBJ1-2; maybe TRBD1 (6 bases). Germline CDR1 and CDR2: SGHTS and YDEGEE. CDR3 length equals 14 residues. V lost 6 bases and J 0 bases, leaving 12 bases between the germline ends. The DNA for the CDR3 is TGTGCCAGCATCGAGACAGGAACTAACTATGGCTACACCTTC. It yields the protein CASIETGTNYGYTF. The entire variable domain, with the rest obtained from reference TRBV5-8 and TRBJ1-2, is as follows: EAGVTQSPTHLIKTRGQQATLRCSPISGHTSVYWYQQALGLGLQFLLWYDEGEERNRGNFPPRFSGRQFPNYSSELNVNALELEDSALYLCASIETGTNYGYTFGSGTRLTVV.

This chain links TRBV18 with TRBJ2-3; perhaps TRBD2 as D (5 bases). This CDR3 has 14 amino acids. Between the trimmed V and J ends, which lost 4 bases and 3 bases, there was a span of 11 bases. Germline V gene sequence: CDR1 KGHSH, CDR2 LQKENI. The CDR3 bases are TGTGCCAGCTCACTAAAAACGGGAACAGATACGCAGTATTTT. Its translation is CASSLKTGTDTQYF.

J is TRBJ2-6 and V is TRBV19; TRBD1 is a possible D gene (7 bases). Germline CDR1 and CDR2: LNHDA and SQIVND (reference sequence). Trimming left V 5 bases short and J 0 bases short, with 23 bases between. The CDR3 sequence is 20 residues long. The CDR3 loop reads CASSGIRRGQSYSGANVLTF. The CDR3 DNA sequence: TGTGCCAGTAGTGGGATAAGGAGGGGACAGAGCTACTCTGGGGCCAACGTCCTGACTTTC.

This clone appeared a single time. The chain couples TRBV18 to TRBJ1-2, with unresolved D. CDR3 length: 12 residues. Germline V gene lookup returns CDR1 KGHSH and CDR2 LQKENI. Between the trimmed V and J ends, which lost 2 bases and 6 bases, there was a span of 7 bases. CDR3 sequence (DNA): TGTGCCAGCTCACCAGGGGAGGATGGCTACACCTTC. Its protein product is CASSPGEDGYTF.